This TCR beta chain is from a study of T-cell reconstitution after alpha-beta-depleted transplantation in children. Library preparation (for TCRbeta) was performed with unique molecular identifiers. TCRdb recomputed calls from the PCR reads with MiXCR, one row per CDR3 protein. The table has over 400,000 distinct CDR3 sequences, about 12% seen once. This CDR3 region has 16 residues. With V trimmed by 5 bases and J by 1 base, 4 bases remained unmatched. From germline, CDR1 is SGHVS and CDR2 FNYEAQ. V usage is TRBV7-6 and J usage is TRBJ2-5; 13 bases are a match to TRBD2. The starting material was PBMCs from the stem cell graft donor, obtained from the stem cell graft. The receptor was isolated from a human donor who donated a stem cell graft to a child with combined immunodeficiency. For the CDR3, the DNA is TGTGCCAGCAGCCCGACTAGCGGGGGGACCCAAGAGACCCAGTACTTC. This sequence encodes CASSPTSGGTQETQYF.